These 6 T cell receptor beta chains were sequenced from one sample in a study of blood T cell repertoires in COVID-19. Method: immunoSEQ multiplex PCR; TCRdb's copy keeps in-frame clones and lacks some. The data contain about 260,000 clones, 87% of them singletons. The specimen sequenced was peripheral blood. These receptors originate from a woman in her thirties or forties who had recovered from COVID-19.

In its sample, this clone was seen a few times. The rearrangement joins TRBV5-6 to TRBJ1-6; D is ambiguous. In germline, CDR1 is SGHDT, CDR2 YYEEEE. Trimming took 0 bases from V and 9 from J, leaving 10 bases between them. The CDR3 contains 14 residues. The DNA for the CDR3 is TGTGCCAGCAGCTTGGGGACTTGGGGTTCACCCCTCCACTTT. Its protein is CASSLGTWGSPLHF. Drawing the rest from reference TRBV5-6 and TRBJ1-6, the complete variable domain is DAGVTQSPTHLIKTRGQQVTLRCSPKSGHDTVSWYQQALGQGPQFIFQYYEEEERQRGNFPDRFSGHQFPNYSSELNVNALLLGDSALYLCASSLGTWGSPLHFGNGTRLTVT.

V gene TRBV7-8 combines with J gene TRBJ2-1, with a weak D call TRBD2 (6 bases). Trimming took off 5 bases at V and 2 bases at J, with 16 bases between the two ends. CDR3 length: 16 residues. From germline, CDR1 is SGHVS and CDR2 FQNEAQ. The CDR3 spells CASSDPTSPAYNEQFF. The CDR3 region has the DNA TGTGCCAGCAGCGACCCGACTAGTCCTGCCTACAATGAGCAGTTCTTC.

The chain joins TRBV27 to TRBJ2-1, with TRBD2 as a possible D gene (6 bases). V lost 7 bases, J lost 10 bases, and 20 bases lay in between. There are 14 residues in the CDR3. CDR1 and CDR2 (germline): MNHEY, SMNVEV (reference sequence). The CDR3 DNA reads TGTGCCAGCACGACCGGGACTCTCCATCGGGAGCAGTTCTTC. Protein sequence: CASTTGTLHREQFF.

The chain carries TRBV15 and TRBJ2-4; tentative D call: TRBD1 (6 bases). The germline CDR1 and CDR2 sequences are LNHNV and YYDKDF (reference sequence). Between the trimmed V and J ends, which lost 0 bases and 7 bases, there was a span of 10 bases. The CDR3 covers 14 residues. This CDR3 is CATSRDVGANIQYF. For the CDR3, the DNA is TGTGCCACCAGCAGAGATGTGGGGGCGAACATTCAGTACTTC. The variable domain in full, with the rest retrieved from reference TRBV15 and TRBJ2-4, is DAMVIQNPRYQVTQFGKPVTLSCSQTLNHNVMYWYQQKSSQAPKLLFHYYDKDFNNEADTPDNFQSRRPNTSFCFLDIRSPGLGDTAMYLCATSRDVGANIQYFGAGTRLSVL.

The chain couples TRBV2 to TRBJ1-2; D is perhaps TRBD1 (5 bases). The germline gives CDR1 SNHLY, CDR2 FYNNEI. The CDR3 is made up of 13 amino acids. Trimming took 5 bases from V and 1 from J, leaving 8 bases between them. The CDR3 region is CASSSDSNYGYTF. CDR3 sequence (DNA): TGTGCCAGCAGTTCTGACAGTAACTATGGCTACACCTTC.

The CDR3 sequence: CASSRGQGAEGTQYF. CDR3 coding DNA: TGTGCCAGCAGCCGAGGACAGGGGGCAGAGGGGACCCAGTACTTC. The V call is TRBV6-5, the J call TRBJ2-5; 11 bases match TRBD1. CDR3 length: 15 residues. From germline, CDR1 is MNHEY and CDR2 SVGAGI. V lost 6 bases and J lost 7; bases outside the gene matches: 10.